This T cell receptor (beta chain) was captured in a study of T cells in Graves' hyperthyroidism and ophthalmopathy. General study results and limits: Separation of ophthalmopathy from stable hyperthyroidism was achieved by a 13 V-J model.

Fresh 10 ml peripheral blood yielded PBMCs. This CDR3 has 14 residues. Looked up from germline, CDR1 is SNHLY and CDR2 is FYNNEI. J was trimmed by 6 bases and V by 0 bases; bases with no gene match: 4. Many counts were recorded for this clonotype. Antigen: not known. Amplification of TCR beta CDR3 regions used RNA as the template. The TCR CDR3 was amplified in a first-round RT-PCR using the HTBI primer set. One entry per CDR3 protein results from TCRdb running MiXCR on the multiplex PCR reads. Of about 290,000 distinct CDR3 sequences in the sample, approximately 14% were seen once. The chain carries TRBV2 and TRBJ1-2, with TRBD1 matching 7 bases. The sequence came from a woman between 40 and 55 years old with Graves' hyperthyroidism. Material for sequencing was blood. The CDR3 nucleotides are TGTGCCAGCAGTGAAGCAAACAGGGGCGATGGCTACACCTTC. Encoded protein: CASSEANRGDGYTF.